This TCR beta chain was found in a study of T-cell reconstitution after alpha-beta-depleted transplantation in children. With 9 bases clipped from V and 2 bases from J, the junction kept 7 bases outside the gene matches. The CDR3 runs 15 residues. The germline V gene encodes CDR1 KGHDR and CDR2 SFDVKD. There are many counts of this clonotype. Unique molecular identifiers were incorporated during preparation of the TCRbeta library. TCRdb called the PCR reads again in MiXCR, with one record for every CDR3 protein. The sample contains about 370,000 distinct CDR3 sequences, 20% of which appear only once. The sequence derives from a human donor who donated a stem cell graft to a child with acute myeloid leukemia. The V and J genes are TRBV24-1 and TRBJ2-1; 9 bases are shared with TRBD2. Specimen: PBMCs from the stem cell graft donor, collected from the stem cell graft. DNA of the CDR3: TGTGCCACCGGACCGACTAGCGGACCCTACAATGAGCAGTTCTTC. The encoded protein is CATGPTSGPYNEQFF.